This TCR beta chain was identified in a study of Graves' ophthalmopathy and Graves' hyperthyroidism. Study-wide background: Prior to any treatment, peripheral blood was collected at the time of initial diagnosis. Overall study results and limits: Blood also harbored most expanded thyroid clonotypes above 0.001 frequency.

This clonotype has just a few counts. Its cognate antigen is unknown. One junction end disagrees with the germline gene, perhaps due to a read error. Other autoimmune diseases, uncontrolled infections, pregnancy and lactation each led to patient exclusion. The source of the PBMCs was less than 12 ml of fresh peripheral blood. The CDR3 is 14 residues long. The V gene's germline CDR1 is SGDLS and CDR2 YYNGEE. Amplification of TCR beta CDR3 regions used RNA transcripts. Second-round multiplex PCR followed a first-round RT-PCR using HTBI primers. One entry per CDR3 protein, called by TCRdb with MiXCR from the multiplex PCR reads. The sample shows 600,000 to 650,000 distinct CDR3 sequences, 20% to 25% of them seen only once.

The V gene is TRBV9, the J gene TRBJ1-2; tentatively, D is TRBD1 (6 bases). This clonotype was obtained from a woman aged 18-29 years with stable Graves' hyperthyroidism. Some clones in this sample may be carry-over from other donors' samples. The sequenced sample was peripheral blood. The CDR3 DNA follows: TGTGCCAGCAGCGCCCACAGGGTAAATGATGGCCACACCTTC. Its protein product is CASSAHRVNDGHTF.